This TCR beta chain was recovered during a study of T cell responses to AZD1222 COVID-19 vaccine. The V gene's germline CDR1 is SGHNT and CDR2 YYREEE (reference sequence). V lost 4 bases to trimming and J lost 2 bases, with 13 bases between them. The length of the CDR3 is 14 residues. Data came from immunoSEQ multiplex PCR; TCRdb stores just in-frame clones and leaves some out. The data hold under 130,000 clones, with around 94% observed a single time. This TCR came from an adult in good health. Sequencing used peripheral blood, obtained on day 0 of AZD1222 vaccination. The chain carries TRBV5-4 and TRBJ2-7, with D possibly being TRBD2 (6 bases). The CDR3 DNA reads as TGTGCCAGCAGCACATTATCGGGGGCCTACGAGCAGTACTTC. Its protein product is CASSTLSGAYEQYF.